These T cell receptor beta chains were read from a single sample in a study of T-cell reconstitution after alpha-beta-depleted transplantation in children. From the PCR reads, TCRdb called clonotypes with MiXCR, one entry per CDR3 protein. The sample carries fewer than 550,000 distinct CDR3 sequences, about an eighth recorded once. The source was PBMCs, mostly from graft donor cells, collected 180 days after TCRalphabeta/CD19-depleted stem cell transplant. Source of these receptors: a female patient younger than 10 who had a stem cell transplant for aplastic anemia, so the T cells may come from the graft donor. CDR3s include the opening cysteine and the closing phenylalanine or tryptophan. A D gene is named only where the DNA matches it firmly. Clone size appears in some rows only: once, few, many, or a class for an expanded clone.

length: 16; J: TRBJ2-3; V: TRBV7-2; D: .; size: few; DNA: TGTGCCAGCAACCTGCTAGCGACATCAGGGCCAGATACGCAGTATTTT; CDR3: CASNLLATSGPDTQYF
length: 16; J: TRBJ2-5; V: TRBV18; D: TRBD1; size: few; DNA: TGTGCCAGCTCACCTGGACGGACAGGGGGTTTGGAGACCCAGTACTTC; CDR3: CASSPGRTGGLETQYF
length: 12; J: TRBJ2-6; V: TRBV24-1; D: .; size: many; DNA: TGTGCCACCCTTTCTGGGGCCAACGTCCTGACTTTC; CDR3: CATLSGANVLTF
length: 15; J: TRBJ2-7; V: TRBV28; D: TRBD2; size: few; DNA: TGTGCCAGCAGCCCGTCGTTAGCGGGCACCTACGAGCAGTACTTC; CDR3: CASSPSLAGTYEQYF
length: 14; J: TRBJ1-5; V: TRBV20-1; D: .; size: .; DNA: TGCAGTGTCGACGGAGAGGATAGCAATCAGCCCCAGCATTTT; CDR3: CSVDGEDSNQPQHF
length: 14; J: TRBJ2-7; V: TRBV29-1; D: TRBD1; size: .; DNA: TGCAGCGTTGAAGGTCAGGGGGCGCTTTACGAGCAGTACTTC; CDR3: CSVEGQGALYEQYF
length: 13; J: TRBJ1-5; V: TRBV7-2; D: .; size: .; DNA: TGTGCCAGCAGCTCCTACAGGGACCAGCCCCAGCATTTT; CDR3: CASSSYRDQPQHF
length: 12; J: TRBJ2-1; V: TRBV12-3/TRBV12-4; D: TRBD2; size: .; DNA: TGTGCCAGCAGTCAGTCTCGGGGGGGCCCGTTCTTC; CDR3: CASSQSRGGPFF
length: 13; J: TRBJ2-1; V: TRBV6-2/TRBV6-3; D: .; size: few; DNA: TGTGCCATCACACCTCGGGCGTACAATGAGCAGTTCTTC; CDR3: CAITPRAYNEQFF
length: 15; J: TRBJ1-4; V: TRBV6-5; D: TRBD1; size: few; DNA: TGTGCCAGCAGTTACCGGACAGGGGTTACTGAAAAACTGTTTTTT; CDR3: CASSYRTGVTEKLFF
length: 16; J: TRBJ2-3; V: TRBV20-1; D: TRBD1; size: few; DNA: TGCAGTGCTAGAGGGACAGGGGAGTTTAGCACAGATACGCAGTATTTT; CDR3: CSARGTGEFSTDTQYF
length: 12; J: TRBJ1-2; V: TRBV28; D: .; size: many; DNA: TGTGCCAGCAGTTTAATGAACTATGGCTACACCTTC; CDR3: CASSLMNYGYTF
length: 16; J: TRBJ2-3; V: TRBV18; D: .; size: few; DNA: TGTGCCAGCTCACCACCCGGGGCTACTCGCACAGATACGCAGTATTTT; CDR3: CASSPPGATRTDTQYF
length: 13; J: TRBJ2-3; V: TRBV7-2; D: .; size: few; DNA: TGTGCCAGCAGCTTAAATTCTGGTGATACGCAGTATTTT; CDR3: CASSLNSGDTQYF
length: 12; J: TRBJ1-1; V: TRBV7-9; D: .; size: few; DNA: TGTGCCAGCAGCCCCCTGGGTTTAGAAGCTTTCTTT; CDR3: CASSPLGLEAFF
length: 16; J: TRBJ2-7; V: TRBV10-3; D: TRBD1; size: few; DNA: TGTGCCATCAGTGAGTTTATTATGGACAGGGGCCACGAGCAGTACTTC; CDR3: CAISEFIMDRGHEQYF
length: 14; J: TRBJ2-1; V: TRBV3-1; D: .; size: .; DNA: TGTGCCAGCAGCCGACGGGACCAGTACAATGAGCAGTTCTTC; CDR3: CASSRRDQYNEQFF
length: 15; J: TRBJ1-5; V: TRBV7-9; D: TRBD1; size: once; DNA: TGTGCCAGCAGCTTTTATCGGGGACAGGGAAGTACCCAGCATTTT; CDR3: CASSFYRGQGSTQHF
length: 13; J: TRBJ2-1; V: TRBV28; D: TRBD1; size: many; DNA: TGTGCCAGCAGTTTAACAGGGGACAATGAGCAGTTCTTC; CDR3: CASSLTGDNEQFF
length: 11; J: TRBJ1-1; V: TRBV5-1; D: .; size: few; DNA: TGCGCCAGCAGCTCCGACAGTGAAGCTTTCTTT; CDR3: CASSSDSEAFF
length: 18; J: TRBJ2-2; V: TRBV11-2; D: TRBD2; size: once; DNA: TGTGCCAGCAGCTCAAGGACTAGCGGGCCTTTGAACACCGGGGAGCTGTTTTTT; CDR3: CASSSRTSGPLNTGELFF
length: 12; J: TRBJ1-5; V: TRBV6-6; D: .; size: .; DNA: TGTGCCAGCAGTCCCTGGGCTCAGCCCCAGCATTTT; CDR3: CASSPWAQPQHF
length: 14; J: TRBJ2-1; V: TRBV7-9; D: .; size: few; DNA: TGTGCCAGCAGCCCTAGTACACACTACAATGAGCAGTTCTTC; CDR3: CASSPSTHYNEQFF
length: 16; J: TRBJ1-5; V: TRBV20-1; D: .; size: few; DNA: TGCAGTGCTAGAGAAGGGGCGGGGGCGAGCAATCAGCCCCAGCATTTT; CDR3: CSAREGAGASNQPQHF